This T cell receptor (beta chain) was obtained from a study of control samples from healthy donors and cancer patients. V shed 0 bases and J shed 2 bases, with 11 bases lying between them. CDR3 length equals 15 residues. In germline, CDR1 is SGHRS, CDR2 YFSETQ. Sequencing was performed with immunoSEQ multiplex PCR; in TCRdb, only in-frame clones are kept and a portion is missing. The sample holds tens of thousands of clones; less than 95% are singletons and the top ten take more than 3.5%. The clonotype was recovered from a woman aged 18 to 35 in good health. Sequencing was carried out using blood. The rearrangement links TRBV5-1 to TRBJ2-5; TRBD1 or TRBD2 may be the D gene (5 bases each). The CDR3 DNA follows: TGCGCCAGCAGCTTGGACGGGACCACGCAAGAGACCCAGTACTTC. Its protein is CASSLDGTTQETQYF.